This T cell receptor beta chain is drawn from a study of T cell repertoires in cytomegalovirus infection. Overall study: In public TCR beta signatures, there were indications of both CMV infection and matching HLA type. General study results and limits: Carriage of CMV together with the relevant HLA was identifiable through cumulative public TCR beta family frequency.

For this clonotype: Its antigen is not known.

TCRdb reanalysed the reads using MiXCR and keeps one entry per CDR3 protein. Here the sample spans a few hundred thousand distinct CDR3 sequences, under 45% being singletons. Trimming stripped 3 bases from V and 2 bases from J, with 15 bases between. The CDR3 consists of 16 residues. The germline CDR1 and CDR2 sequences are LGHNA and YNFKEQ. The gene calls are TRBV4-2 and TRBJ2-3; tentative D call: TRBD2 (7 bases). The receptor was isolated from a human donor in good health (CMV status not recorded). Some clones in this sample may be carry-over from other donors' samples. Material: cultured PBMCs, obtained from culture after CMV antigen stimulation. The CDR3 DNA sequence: TGTGCCAGCAGCCAGGAGGCGGGGGCCATCACAGATACGCAGTATTTT. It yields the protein CASSQEAGAITDTQYF.